This is a list of T cell receptor beta chains from one sample in a study of regulatory T cells in long-lasting Graves disease. Via MiXCR, TCRdb re-called the multiplex PCR reads, giving one row per CDR3 protein. The sample has 440,000 or so distinct CDR3 sequences; about 16% are singletons. This same sample was also part of a study on T cells in Graves' hyperthyroidism and ophthalmopathy.

This specimen was peripheral blood mononuclear cells (PBMCs), taken at new diagnosis, from a patient treated with antithyroid drugs. The receptors stem from a woman in her twenties or thirties with Graves disease. Both conserved end residues are part of each CDR3. A D gene is named only where the DNA matches it firmly. Not all rows give a size; the values are once, few, many and, for expanded clones, a class.

V gene: TRBV29-1; J gene: TRBJ2-1; D gene: .; clone size: few; CDR3 DNA: TGCAGCGTCACCCGACAGGAAAGCTCCTACAATGAGCAGTTCTTC; CDR3 protein: CSVTRQESSYNEQFF
V gene: TRBV7-9; J gene: TRBJ1-2; D gene: .; clone size: few; CDR3 DNA: TGTGCCAGCAGCTCAACGTACAGGGACACTAACTATGGCTACACCTTC; CDR3 protein: CASSSTYRDTNYGYTF
V gene: TRBV20-1; J gene: TRBJ2-7; D gene: TRBD2; clone size: many; CDR3 DNA: TGCAGTGCTAGGCCCTCCGGGACTAGCGGGATTAAGCAGTACTTC; CDR3 protein: CSARPSGTSGIKQYF
V gene: TRBV2; J gene: TRBJ1-2; D gene: TRBD1; clone size: many; CDR3 DNA: TGTGCCAGCAGCACAGACAGGGAACACGGCTACACCTTC; CDR3 protein: CASSTDREHGYTF
V gene: TRBV29-1; J gene: TRBJ2-7; D gene: TRBD2; clone size: .; CDR3 DNA: TGCAGCGTTACATTAGCGGGGAGCGGCTACGAGCAGTACTTC; CDR3 protein: CSVTLAGSGYEQYF
V gene: TRBV29-1; J gene: TRBJ2-3; D gene: TRBD1; clone size: many; CDR3 DNA: TGCAGCGTTGACGATGGCCCCAGGGGGTCGCAGTATTTT; CDR3 protein: CSVDDGPRGSQYF
V gene: TRBV5-1; J gene: TRBJ2-3; D gene: .; clone size: many; CDR3 DNA: TGCGCCAGCAGCTTGAGAGACGCTAGCACAGATACGCAGTATTTT; CDR3 protein: CASSLRDASTDTQYF
V gene: TRBV20-1; J gene: TRBJ2-1; D gene: .; clone size: many; CDR3 DNA: TGCAGTGCTAGTAATCCTGGCGGCTACAATGAGCAGTTCTTC; CDR3 protein: CSASNPGGYNEQFF
V gene: TRBV28; J gene: TRBJ2-7; D gene: .; clone size: .; CDR3 DNA: TGTGCCAGCAGTACCATAAACGCGCAGTACTTC; CDR3 protein: CASSTINAQYF
V gene: TRBV20-1; J gene: TRBJ2-5; D gene: TRBD2; clone size: many; CDR3 DNA: TGCAGTGCTAGACTAGCGGGAGTCGAGACCCAGTACTTC; CDR3 protein: CSARLAGVETQYF
V gene: TRBV6-2/TRBV6-3; J gene: TRBJ1-5; D gene: .; clone size: many; CDR3 DNA: TGTGCCAGCACCACTAGGAGGGACTACTATAGCAATCAGCCCCAGCATTTT; CDR3 protein: CASTTRRDYYSNQPQHF
V gene: TRBV20-1; J gene: TRBJ2-3; D gene: .; clone size: many; CDR3 DNA: TGCAGTGCTAGAGTGCCTAGCACAGATACGCAGTATTTT; CDR3 protein: CSARVPSTDTQYF
V gene: TRBV27; J gene: TRBJ2-7; D gene: TRBD2; clone size: .; CDR3 DNA: TGTGCCAGCAGCTCAATCGGACTAGCGGGAGGGCCGAGAGAGCAGTACTTC; CDR3 protein: CASSSIGLAGGPREQYF
V gene: TRBV4-3; J gene: TRBJ2-1; D gene: .; clone size: few; CDR3 DNA: TGCGCCAGCAGCCAAGGGGCTACGCATGAGCAGTTCTTC; CDR3 protein: CASSQGATHEQFF
V gene: TRBV12-3/TRBV12-4; J gene: TRBJ1-1; D gene: .; clone size: few; CDR3 DNA: TGTGCCAGCAGTTTAAGGGCATCAGGAGAGACTGAAGCTTTCTTT; CDR3 protein: CASSLRASGETEAFF
V gene: TRBV5-1; J gene: TRBJ1-2; D gene: TRBD1; clone size: .; CDR3 DNA: TGCGCCAGCAGCTCCCGGGACAGTGGATATGGCTACACCTTC; CDR3 protein: CASSSRDSGYGYTF
V gene: TRBV7-3; J gene: TRBJ2-6; D gene: TRBD2; clone size: few; CDR3 DNA: TGTGCCAGCAGAGTGCCAGCGGGAGGGCCTGGGGCCAACGTCCTGACTTTC; CDR3 protein: CASRVPAGGPGANVLTF
V gene: TRBV20-1; J gene: TRBJ2-1; D gene: .; clone size: .; CDR3 DNA: TGCAGTGCTAGAGAACTAGCCCCCTTCAATGAGCAGTTCTTC; CDR3 protein: CSARELAPFNEQFF
V gene: TRBV12-3/TRBV12-4; J gene: TRBJ1-1; D gene: .; clone size: .; CDR3 DNA: TGTGCCGGCAGTCTAACGGGCACTGAAGCTTTCTTT; CDR3 protein: CAGSLTGTEAFF
V gene: TRBV29-1; J gene: TRBJ1-2; D gene: .; clone size: .; CDR3 DNA: TGCAGCGTCACAAGCCCCAACTATGGCTACACCTTC; CDR3 protein: CSVTSPNYGYTF
V gene: TRBV27; J gene: TRBJ2-3; D gene: TRBD2; clone size: many; CDR3 DNA: TGTGCCAGCAGTTTTGCTAGCGGGGAGGCCACAGATACGCAGTATTTT; CDR3 protein: CASSFASGEATDTQYF
V gene: TRBV20-1; J gene: TRBJ2-1; D gene: .; clone size: many; CDR3 DNA: TGCAGTGCTCCACCCTGGGGAGTGGGACTCCGTCTGAATGAGCAGTTCTTC; CDR3 protein: CSAPPWGVGLRLNEQFF
V gene: TRBV20-1; J gene: TRBJ1-6; D gene: .; clone size: few; CDR3 DNA: TGCAGTGCTAGAGTGGGGGCCGATAATTCACCCCTCCACTTT; CDR3 protein: CSARVGADNSPLHF
V gene: TRBV10-1; J gene: TRBJ1-1; D gene: .; clone size: many; CDR3 DNA: TGCGCCAGCAGTGAGTCCTCATATGTCCGTCTGCGCTTT; CDR3 protein: CASSESSYVRLRF
V gene: TRBV27; J gene: TRBJ2-7; D gene: .; clone size: many; CDR3 DNA: TGTGCCAGCAGTTCCGGGTTTAGGACCTACGAGCAGTACTTC; CDR3 protein: CASSSGFRTYEQYF
V gene: TRBV5-1; J gene: TRBJ2-6; D gene: TRBD2; clone size: .; CDR3 DNA: TGCGCCAGCAGCTTGGTGCTGGCTAGCGGGAGAACTTCTGGGGCCAACGTCCTGACTTTC; CDR3 protein: CASSLVLASGRTSGANVLTF
V gene: TRBV10-3; J gene: TRBJ2-5; D gene: TRBD1; clone size: many; CDR3 DNA: TGTGCCATCAGCGGGACAGATCAAGAGACCCAGTACTTC; CDR3 protein: CAISGTDQETQYF
V gene: TRBV27; J gene: TRBJ1-1; D gene: TRBD1; clone size: many; CDR3 DNA: TGTGCCAGCAGTTTAAGTAGGACAGGGTGGGACACTGAAGCTTTCTTT; CDR3 protein: CASSLSRTGWDTEAFF
V gene: TRBV28; J gene: TRBJ2-7; D gene: .; clone size: many; CDR3 DNA: TGTGCCAGCAGTCCCCCCCAGGCGGCCGAGCAGTACTTC; CDR3 protein: CASSPPQAAEQYF
V gene: TRBV5-1; J gene: TRBJ1-1; D gene: .; clone size: many; CDR3 DNA: TGCGCCAGCAGCTTTGCCGTAGGAGACTCGAACACTGAAGCTTTCTTT; CDR3 protein: CASSFAVGDSNTEAFF
V gene: TRBV29-1; J gene: TRBJ2-3; D gene: .; clone size: many; CDR3 DNA: TGCAGCGTTGTGCGACTCCTCTTCACAGATACGCAGTATTTT; CDR3 protein: CSVVRLLFTDTQYF
V gene: TRBV5-6; J gene: TRBJ2-2; D gene: TRBD1; clone size: few; CDR3 DNA: TGTGCCAGCAGCTTGCGGACAGGGGGCGGCGGGGAGCTGTTTTTT; CDR3 protein: CASSLRTGGGGELFF
V gene: TRBV24-1; J gene: TRBJ2-3; D gene: .; clone size: few; CDR3 DNA: TGTGCCACCAGTGATTTGACCGGGATAGGCACAGATACGCAGTATTTT; CDR3 protein: CATSDLTGIGTDTQYF
V gene: TRBV20-1; J gene: TRBJ1-4; D gene: .; clone size: many; CDR3 DNA: TGCAGTGCGAGCGGCATCCGCGGGGAAAAACTGTTTTTT; CDR3 protein: CSASGIRGEKLFF
V gene: TRBV7-2; J gene: TRBJ2-3; D gene: .; clone size: .; CDR3 DNA: TGTGCCAGCAGCTTAACAGGTGGGGCGGGGCTAAGCACAGATACGCAGTATTTT; CDR3 protein: CASSLTGGAGLSTDTQYF
V gene: TRBV11-2; J gene: TRBJ1-2; D gene: TRBD1; clone size: many; CDR3 DNA: TGTGCCAGCAGCTTCGGGACAGCCTATGGCTACACCTTC; CDR3 protein: CASSFGTAYGYTF
V gene: TRBV10-2; J gene: TRBJ1-4; D gene: .; clone size: .; CDR3 DNA: TGCGCCAGCTGTAGGCGGGACCTCAGTGAAAAACTGTTTTTT; CDR3 protein: CASCRRDLSEKLFF
V gene: TRBV12-3/TRBV12-4; J gene: TRBJ1-4; D gene: .; clone size: many; CDR3 DNA: TGTGCCAGCAGCAAAGGACGGCTGGAAAAACTGTTTTTT; CDR3 protein: CASSKGRLEKLFF
V gene: TRBV11-2; J gene: TRBJ2-2; D gene: .; clone size: many; CDR3 DNA: TGTGCCAGCAGCTTAGAAAGGCCCACCGGGGAGCTGTTTTTT; CDR3 protein: CASSLERPTGELFF
V gene: TRBV2; J gene: TRBJ2-2; D gene: .; clone size: many; CDR3 DNA: TGTGCCAGCAGTGAACGGGCCCCGGGGGAGCTGTTTTTT; CDR3 protein: CASSERAPGELFF
V gene: TRBV3-1; J gene: TRBJ2-1; D gene: TRBD1; clone size: .; CDR3 DNA: TGTGCCAGCTCACCTGGGGCGGGCCCGACAGGGGACAATGAGCAGTTCTTC; CDR3 protein: CASSPGAGPTGDNEQFF
V gene: TRBV12-3/TRBV12-4; J gene: TRBJ2-7; D gene: TRBD1; clone size: .; CDR3 DNA: TGTGCCAGCAGTGAGAGGACAGGGGATGGCGAGCAGTACTTC; CDR3 protein: CASSERTGDGEQYF
V gene: TRBV20-1; J gene: TRBJ2-7; D gene: .; clone size: .; CDR3 DNA: TGCAGTGCCGCCCGCGGGACGAACTCCTACGAGCAGTACTTC; CDR3 protein: CSAARGTNSYEQYF
V gene: TRBV29-1; J gene: TRBJ2-7; D gene: TRBD2; clone size: many; CDR3 DNA: TGCAGCGTTGTATCGGAACTAGCGGTCTACGAGCAGTACTTC; CDR3 protein: CSVVSELAVYEQYF
V gene: TRBV6-5; J gene: TRBJ1-2; D gene: TRBD1; clone size: .; CDR3 DNA: TGTGCCAGCAGTTCGACCGGGACAGACTCACGGTATGGCTACACCTTC; CDR3 protein: CASSSTGTDSRYGYTF
V gene: TRBV6-2/TRBV6-3; J gene: TRBJ2-3; D gene: .; clone size: .; CDR3 DNA: TGTGCCAGCAGTTACGCAGACACAGATACGCAGTATTTT; CDR3 protein: CASSYADTDTQYF
V gene: TRBV10-3; J gene: TRBJ2-3; D gene: TRBD2; clone size: many; CDR3 DNA: TGTGCCATCAGTGTACCCACTAGCGGGATTACAGATACGCAGTATTTT; CDR3 protein: CAISVPTSGITDTQYF
V gene: TRBV4-1; J gene: TRBJ1-4; D gene: .; clone size: .; CDR3 DNA: TGCGCCAGCAGTCTAACAAGAACTGAAAAACTGTTTTTT; CDR3 protein: CASSLTRTEKLFF
V gene: TRBV11-2; J gene: TRBJ2-7; D gene: .; clone size: many; CDR3 DNA: TGTGCCAGCAGCTTAGGGGGGGCTAACCAGTACTTC; CDR3 protein: CASSLGGANQYF
V gene: TRBV2; J gene: TRBJ2-1; D gene: TRBD2; clone size: many; CDR3 DNA: TGTGCCAGCAGGGGGACGGGACTAGCGGACAATGAGCAGTTCTTC; CDR3 protein: CASRGTGLADNEQFF
V gene: TRBV12-3/TRBV12-4; J gene: TRBJ2-7; D gene: TRBD1; clone size: .; CDR3 DNA: TGTGCCAGCAGTTCCCCCGGGACAGGGGGCAAGTACGAGCAGTACTTC; CDR3 protein: CASSSPGTGGKYEQYF
V gene: TRBV6-4; J gene: TRBJ1-2; D gene: TRBD1; clone size: many; CDR3 DNA: TGTGCCAGCAGTGAGCATCGAGGGACAGGGGGCTACACCTTC; CDR3 protein: CASSEHRGTGGYTF
V gene: TRBV5-4; J gene: TRBJ2-1; D gene: .; clone size: .; CDR3 DNA: TGTGCCAGCAGCTTGGTGTCCCCCCGGGGTGAGCAGTTCTTC; CDR3 protein: CASSLVSPRGEQFF
V gene: TRBV12-3/TRBV12-4; J gene: TRBJ2-2; D gene: TRBD2; clone size: many; CDR3 DNA: TGTGCCAGCCGACGGCGGGGGGAAGGAGACGGGGAGCTGTTTTTT; CDR3 protein: CASRRRGEGDGELFF